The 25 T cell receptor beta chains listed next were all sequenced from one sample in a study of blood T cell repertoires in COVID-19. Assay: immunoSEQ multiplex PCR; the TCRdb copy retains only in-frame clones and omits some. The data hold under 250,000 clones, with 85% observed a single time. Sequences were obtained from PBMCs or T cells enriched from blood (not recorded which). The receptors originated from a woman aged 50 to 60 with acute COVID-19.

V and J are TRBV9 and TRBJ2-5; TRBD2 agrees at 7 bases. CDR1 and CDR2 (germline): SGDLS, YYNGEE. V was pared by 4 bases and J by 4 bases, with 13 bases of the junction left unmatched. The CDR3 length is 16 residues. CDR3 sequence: CASSSKAGSLGETQYF. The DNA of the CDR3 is TGTGCCAGCAGCTCGAAAGCGGGGTCCCTTGGAGAGACCCAGTACTTC.

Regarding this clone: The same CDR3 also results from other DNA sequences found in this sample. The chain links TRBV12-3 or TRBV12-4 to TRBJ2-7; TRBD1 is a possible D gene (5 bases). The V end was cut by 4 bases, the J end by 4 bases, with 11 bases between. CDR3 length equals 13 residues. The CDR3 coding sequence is TGTGCCAGCAGTTCACTTCAGGGTTACGAGCAGTACTTC. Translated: CASSSLQGYEQYF.

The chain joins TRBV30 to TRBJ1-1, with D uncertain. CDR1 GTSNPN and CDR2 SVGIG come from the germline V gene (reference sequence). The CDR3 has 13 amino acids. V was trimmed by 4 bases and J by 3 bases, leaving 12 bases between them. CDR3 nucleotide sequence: TGTGCCTGGACCGTAATGTTCGACACTGAAGCTTTCTTT. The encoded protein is CAWTVMFDTEAFF. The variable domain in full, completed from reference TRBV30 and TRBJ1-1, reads SQTIHQWPATLVQPVGSPLSLECTVEGTSNPNLYWYRQAAGRGLQLLFYSVGIGQISSEVPQNLSASRPQDRQFILSSKKLLLSDSGFYLCAWTVMFDTEAFFGQGTRLTVV.

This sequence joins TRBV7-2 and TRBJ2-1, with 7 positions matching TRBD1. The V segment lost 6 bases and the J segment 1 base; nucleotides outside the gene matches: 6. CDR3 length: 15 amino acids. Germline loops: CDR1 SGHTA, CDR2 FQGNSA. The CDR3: CASRTTGESYNEQFF. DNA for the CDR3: TGTGCCAGCAGGACCACAGGGGAGTCCTACAATGAGCAGTTCTTC.

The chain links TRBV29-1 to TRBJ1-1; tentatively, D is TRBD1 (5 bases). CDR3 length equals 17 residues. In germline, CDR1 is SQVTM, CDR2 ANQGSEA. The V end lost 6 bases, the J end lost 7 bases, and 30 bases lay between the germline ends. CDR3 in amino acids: CSVTAATEAPRWVEAFF. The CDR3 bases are TGCAGCGTCACGGCAGCGACAGAGGCCCCTAGGTGGGTTGAAGCTTTCTTT.

Written as DNA, the CDR3 is TGTGCCAGCAGCTCCCAGGGGGTAGATCAGCCCCAGCATTTT. Amino acid sequence: CASSSQGVDQPQHF. The chain is built from TRBV5-6 and TRBJ1-5; 7 nucleotides align to TRBD1. This CDR3 contains 14 residues. With 3 bases clipped from V and 5 bases from J, the junction kept 5 bases outside the gene matches. Germline CDR1 is SGHDT and CDR2 is YYEEEE.

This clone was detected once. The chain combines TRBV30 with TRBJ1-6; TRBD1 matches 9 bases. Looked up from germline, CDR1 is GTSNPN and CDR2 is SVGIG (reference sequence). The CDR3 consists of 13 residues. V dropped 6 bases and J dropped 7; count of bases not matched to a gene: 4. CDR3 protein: CACSGQGNSPLHF. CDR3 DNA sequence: TGTGCCTGCTCGGGACAGGGAAATTCACCCCTCCACTTT.

CDR3 amino acids: CASSSITSYEQYF. CDR3 nucleotides: TGTGCCAGCAGTTCTATTACTTCCTACGAGCAGTACTTC. V usage is TRBV6-2 or TRBV6-3 and J usage is TRBJ2-7; D is undetermined. Germline assignment: CDR1 MNHEY and CDR2 SVGEGT. The CDR3 covers 13 residues. V lost 4 bases and J lost 1, with 8 bases in between.

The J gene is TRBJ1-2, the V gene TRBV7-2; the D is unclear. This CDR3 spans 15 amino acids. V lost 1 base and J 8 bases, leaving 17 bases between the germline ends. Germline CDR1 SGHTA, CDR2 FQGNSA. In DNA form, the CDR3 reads TGTGCCAGCAGCTTAGAGGCCCCGAGGGTAAGCGGCTACACCTTC. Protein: CASSLEAPRVSGYTF.

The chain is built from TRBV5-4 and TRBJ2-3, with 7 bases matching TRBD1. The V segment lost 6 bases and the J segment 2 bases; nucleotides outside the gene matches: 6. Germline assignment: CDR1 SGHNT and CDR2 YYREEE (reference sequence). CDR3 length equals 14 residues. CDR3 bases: TGTGCCAGCATGCCAGGGGGATACACAGATACGCAGTATTTT. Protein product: CASMPGGYTDTQYF.

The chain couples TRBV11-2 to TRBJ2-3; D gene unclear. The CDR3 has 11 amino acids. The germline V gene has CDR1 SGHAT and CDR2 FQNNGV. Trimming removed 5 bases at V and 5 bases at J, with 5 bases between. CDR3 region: CASSPRDTQYF. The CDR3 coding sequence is TGTGCCAGCAGCCCCCGAGATACGCAGTATTTT.

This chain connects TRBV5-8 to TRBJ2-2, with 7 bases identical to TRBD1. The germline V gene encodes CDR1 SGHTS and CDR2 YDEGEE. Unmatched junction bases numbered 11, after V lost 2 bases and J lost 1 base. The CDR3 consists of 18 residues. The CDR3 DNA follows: TGTGCCAGCAGCTTCTGGGGTAACAGGGGCCTGAACACCGGGGAGCTGTTTTTT. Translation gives CASSFWGNRGLNTGELFF.

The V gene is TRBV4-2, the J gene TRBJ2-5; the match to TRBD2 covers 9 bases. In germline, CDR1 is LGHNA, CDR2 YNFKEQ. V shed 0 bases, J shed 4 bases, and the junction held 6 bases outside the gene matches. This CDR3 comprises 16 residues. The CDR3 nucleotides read TGTGCCAGCAGCCAAGACGGGCTAGCGGGGAGAGAGACCCAGTACTTC. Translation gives CASSQDGLAGRETQYF.

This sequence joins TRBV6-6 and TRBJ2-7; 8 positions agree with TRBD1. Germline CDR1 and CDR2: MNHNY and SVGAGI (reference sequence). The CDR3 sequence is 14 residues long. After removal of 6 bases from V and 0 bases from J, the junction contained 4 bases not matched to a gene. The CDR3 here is CASRGTGGSYEQYF. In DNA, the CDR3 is TGTGCCAGCAGGGGGACAGGAGGCTCCTACGAGCAGTACTTC.

The CDR3 sequence is CASIPRDTEAFF. DNA for the CDR3: TGTGCCAGCATCCCGCGGGACACTGAAGCTTTCTTT. The V gene is TRBV25-1, the J gene TRBJ1-1; D not resolved. The V end lost 7 bases, the J end lost 3 bases, and 9 bases lay between the germline ends. The CDR3 is 12 amino acids. CDR1 MGHDK and CDR2 SYGVNS come from the germline V gene.

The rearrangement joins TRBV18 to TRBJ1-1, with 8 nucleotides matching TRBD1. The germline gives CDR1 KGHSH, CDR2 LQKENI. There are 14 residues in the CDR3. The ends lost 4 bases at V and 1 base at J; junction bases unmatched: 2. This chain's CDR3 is CASSRDRTNTEAFF. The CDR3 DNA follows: TGTGCCAGCTCACGGGACAGGACGAACACTGAAGCTTTCTTT.

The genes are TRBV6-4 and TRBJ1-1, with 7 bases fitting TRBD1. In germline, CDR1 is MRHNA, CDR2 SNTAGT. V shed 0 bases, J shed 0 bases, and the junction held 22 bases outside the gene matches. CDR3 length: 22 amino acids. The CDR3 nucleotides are TGTGCCAGCAGTGACTCGATTTTTTGGGCCATCGCCGACAGGGTTATGAACACTGAAGCTTTCTTT. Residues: CASSDSIFWAIADRVMNTEAFF.

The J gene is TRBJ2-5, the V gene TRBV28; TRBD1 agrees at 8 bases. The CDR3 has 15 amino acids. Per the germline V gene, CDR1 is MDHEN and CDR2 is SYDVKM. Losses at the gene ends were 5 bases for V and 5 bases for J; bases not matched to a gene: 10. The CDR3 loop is CASSPVRTGQETQYF. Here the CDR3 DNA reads TGTGCCAGCAGTCCCGTAAGGACAGGGCAGGAGACCCAGTACTTC.

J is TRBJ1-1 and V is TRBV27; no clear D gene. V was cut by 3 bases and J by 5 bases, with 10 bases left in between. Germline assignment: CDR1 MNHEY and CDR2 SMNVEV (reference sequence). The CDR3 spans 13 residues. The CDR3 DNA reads TGTGCCAGCAGTTTTCGGGAGGGAACTGAAGCTTTCTTT. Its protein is CASSFREGTEAFF.

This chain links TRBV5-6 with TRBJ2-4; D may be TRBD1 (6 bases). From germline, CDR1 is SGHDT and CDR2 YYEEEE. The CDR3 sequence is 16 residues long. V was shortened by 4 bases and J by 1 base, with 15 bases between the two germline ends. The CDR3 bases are TGTGCCAGCAGCCCCACAGGGATCGGGGCCAAAAACATTCAGTACTTC. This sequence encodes CASSPTGIGAKNIQYF.

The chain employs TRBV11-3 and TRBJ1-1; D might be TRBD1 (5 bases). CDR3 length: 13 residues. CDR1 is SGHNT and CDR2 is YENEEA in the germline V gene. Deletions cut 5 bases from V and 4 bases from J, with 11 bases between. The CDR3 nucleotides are TGTGCCAGCAGCCAGAACACAGGCACTGAAGCTTTCTTT. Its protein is CASSQNTGTEAFF.

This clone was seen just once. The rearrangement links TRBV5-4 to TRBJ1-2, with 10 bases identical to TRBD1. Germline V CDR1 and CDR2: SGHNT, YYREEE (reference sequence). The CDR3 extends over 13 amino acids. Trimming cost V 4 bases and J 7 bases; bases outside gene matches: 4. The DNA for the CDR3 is TGTGCCAGCAGCCGACAGGGGGCGCCTGGCTACACCTTC. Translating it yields CASSRQGAPGYTF.

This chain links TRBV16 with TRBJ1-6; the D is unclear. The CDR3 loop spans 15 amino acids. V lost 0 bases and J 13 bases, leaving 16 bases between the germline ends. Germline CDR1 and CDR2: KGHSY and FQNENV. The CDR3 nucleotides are TGTGCCAGCAGCCAATCGCTAGAGGGAGAGAGTCCCCTCCACTTT. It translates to CASSQSLEGESPLHF.

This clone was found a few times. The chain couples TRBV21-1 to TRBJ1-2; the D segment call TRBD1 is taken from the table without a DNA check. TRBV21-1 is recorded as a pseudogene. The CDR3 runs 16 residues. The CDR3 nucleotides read TGTGCCAGCAGCACCCAACAGGGGAGAGGAGGCTATGGCTACACCTTC. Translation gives CASSTQQGRGGYGYTF.

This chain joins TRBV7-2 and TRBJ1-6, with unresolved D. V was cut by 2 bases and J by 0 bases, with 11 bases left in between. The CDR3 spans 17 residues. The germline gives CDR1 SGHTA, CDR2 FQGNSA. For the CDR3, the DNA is TGTGCCAGCAGCTTAACCAACACCCGCTCCTATAATTCACCCCTCCACTTT. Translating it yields CASSLTNTRSYNSPLHF.